This TCR beta chain was identified in a study of T cell repertoires in ileal Crohn's disease. Study-level background: Surgery for a complication: stricturing in around 60%, penetrating in about 40%. Overall study results and limits: Endoscopic recurrence occurred in every patient whose clonality exceeded 26.8%. Mucosal expansions were suggested to be mainly CD8 T cells.

To note about this clone: The antigen remains undetermined.

Sequenced by immunoSEQ multiplex PCR; TCRdb stores in-frame clones only, minus some. The sample shows roughly 5,500 clones, just under 80% of them seen only once. After removal of 5 bases from V and 4 bases from J, the junction contained 10 bases not matched to a gene. The germline CDR1 and CDR2 sequences are SEHNR and FQNEAQ (reference sequence). The CDR3 runs to 17 residues. Time point here: neoterminal ileum biopsy at postoperative endoscopy, about 6 months after surgery. The rearrangement links TRBV7-9 to TRBJ2-5; 13 nucleotides match TRBD2. The sequence derives from an adult with Crohn's disease. The specimen sequenced was ileal tissue. CDR3 bases: TGTGCCAGCAGCCCCGGGACTAGCGGGGCAATGGTAGAGACCCAGTACTTC. It specifies CASSPGTSGAMVETQYF.